Shown below are 10 T cell receptor beta chains from a single sample sequenced in a study of technical replicates of blood from a few donors (dated by TCRdb to 2015 to 2018). The protocol used for the library was the immunoSEQ multiplex PCR assay. This is the immuneACCESS table as TCRdb keeps it, with only in-frame sequences that have V and J called. A part of the clones is gone; compared with another copy, unresolved V genes explain less than half, and the rest is unexplained. This sample has about 83,000 clones in its table, and roughly 94% of those were observed once. 0.2% to 0.3% of the sample belongs to the ten largest clones. Sample: T cells isolated from PBMCs. These receptors originate from a human donor in good health.

The chain joins TRBV28 to TRBJ2-7, with 7 nucleotides matching TRBD1. The CDR3 contains 12 residues. The ends lost 6 bases at V and 6 bases at J; junction bases unmatched: 5. CDR1 is MDHEN and CDR2 is SYDVKM in the germline V gene. The CDR3 nucleotides are TGTGCCAGCAGCCCCGCAGGGGGCGAGCAGTACTTC. It translates to CASSPAGGEQYF. Filled out from reference TRBV28 and TRBJ2-7, the complete variable domain reads DVKVTQSSRYLVKRTGEKVFLECVQDMDHENMFWYRQDPGLGLRLIYFSYDVKMKEKGDIPEGYSVSREKKERFSLILESASTNQTSMYLCASSPAGGEQYFGPGTRLTVT.

This chain connects TRBV7-9 to TRBJ2-3, with 8 positions matching TRBD2. Germline V gene lookup returns CDR1 SEHNR and CDR2 FQNEAQ (reference sequence). This CDR3 region has 16 residues. J lost 3 bases, V lost 1 base, and 6 bases had no gene match. CDR3 sequence reads: CASSLDLSGRTDTQYF. In DNA form, the CDR3 reads TGTGCCAGCAGCTTAGATCTGAGCGGGAGAACAGATACGCAGTATTTT.

This clone was picked up one time. This sample includes further DNA sequences coding for the same CDR3. The chain couples TRBV5-1 to TRBJ2-7; D might be TRBD2 (5 bases). There are 13 residues in the CDR3. CDR1 SGHRS and CDR2 YFSETQ come from the germline V gene. V lost 4 bases and J 1 base, leaving 9 bases between the germline ends. DNA for the CDR3: TGCGCCAGCAGCCCGGGATCGTCCTACGAGCAGTACTTC. Protein product: CASSPGSSYEQYF.

The chain recombines TRBV19 with TRBJ1-1, with D unresolved. Germline CDR1 reads LNHDA; CDR2 reads SQIVND (reference sequence). This CDR3 is 11 amino acids long. V was shortened by 8 bases and J by 5 bases, with 9 bases between the two germline ends. The CDR3 loop is CASGQQTEAFF. The DNA of the CDR3 is TGTGCCAGTGGTCAACAGACTGAAGCTTTCTTT.

This clone occurred once. The chain carries TRBV10-3 and TRBJ2-1; 12 bases are a match to TRBD2. Germline V gene lookup returns CDR1 ENHRY and CDR2 SYGVKD. This CDR3 region has 15 residues. CDR3 bases: TGTGCTTTATCACGGACTAGCGGGACTTACAATGAGCAGTTCTTC. Its protein is CALSRTSGTYNEQFF.

The CDR3 DNA is TGTGCCAGCAGCGTAGGTTTGTTAGCGGGGCAAGAGACCCAGTACTTC. This codes for CASSVGLLAGQETQYF. The rearrangement uses TRBV9 and TRBJ2-5; TRBD2 aligns across 8 bases. The CDR3 spans 16 residues. Germline V gene data show CDR1 as SGDLS and CDR2 as YYNGEE. J was trimmed by 2 bases and V by 0 bases; bases with no gene match: 6.

The chain recombines TRBV10-3 with TRBJ1-1; 10 positions agree with TRBD1. Germline V gene sequence: CDR1 ENHRY, CDR2 SYGVKD. CDR3 length equals 16 residues. The ends lost 5 bases at V and 3 bases at J; junction bases unmatched: 9. Here the CDR3 reads CAISIGQGELDTEAFF. The DNA for the CDR3 is TGTGCCATCAGTATCGGACAGGGGGAGTTGGACACTGAAGCTTTCTTT.

V usage is TRBV9 and J usage is TRBJ1-1; D remains ambiguous. Germline CDR1 SGDLS, CDR2 YYNGEE. Trimming shortened V by 3 bases and J by 4 bases, and 16 bases separated the two germline ends. The CDR3 totals 15 residues. The CDR3 DNA follows: TGTGCCAGCAGCGCCTCGATGAAGAGAACCACTGAAGCTTTCTTT. Translated: CASSASMKRTTEAFF. The full variable domain, completed using reference TRBV9 and TRBJ1-1, is DSGVTQTPKHLITATGQRVTLRCSPRSGDLSVYWYQQSLDQGLQFLIQYYNGEERAKGNILERFSAQQFPDLHSELNLSSLELGDSALYFCASSASMKRTTEAFFGQGTRLTVV.

The V call is TRBV5-1, the J call TRBJ1-1; the D gene is possibly TRBD1 (6 bases). V was shortened by 4 bases and J by 9 bases, with 16 bases between the two germline ends. This CDR3 contains 13 residues. Germline lookup yields CDR1 SGHRS and CDR2 YFSETQ. CDR3 residues: CASSTQGGWKAFF. DNA of the CDR3: TGCGCCAGCAGCACACAGGGCGGCTGGAAAGCTTTCTTT.

This chain uses TRBV18 with TRBJ1-1; TRBD1 aligns across 8 bases. Per germline, CDR1 KGHSH and CDR2 LQKENI. The CDR3 runs 13 residues. After removal of 6 bases from V and 5 bases from J, the junction contained 5 bases not matched to a gene. The CDR3 region is CASSPDRETEAFF. The CDR3 nucleotides read TGTGCCAGCTCCCCGGACAGGGAAACTGAAGCTTTCTTT.